Detailed here is one TCR beta chain. Its target is not known. The data stem from a study of cytomegalovirus exposure and HLA in healthy donors. Regarding the study as a whole: Later analysis identified a missense DCLRE1C variant that was linked to TCR beta V- and J-gene trimming. Earlier analysis looked at TCR beta V segments, and most were productive about 87% or about 30% of the time.

J lost 2 bases, V lost 6 bases, and 9 bases had no gene match. From germline, CDR1 is SGHRS and CDR2 YFSETQ. This CDR3 has 15 residues. PCR used 60 Vbeta primers and 13 Jbeta primers. This table comes from immunoSEQ multiplex PCR, and its TCRdb copy is limited to in-frame clones, with some not included. Here the sample spans approximately 110,000 clones, roughly 80% being singletons. The gene calls are TRBV5-1 and TRBJ2-3, with 7 bases matching TRBD1. This clonotype originated in a man aged 25 to 45 in good health and CMV-seropositive. Sequenced material: PBMCs. The CDR3 loop is CASTDTGQITDTQYF. Written as DNA, the CDR3 is TGCGCCAGCACCGACACGGGACAGATCACAGATACGCAGTATTTT.